Many counts were recorded for the clone carrying this T cell receptor (beta chain). The data were taken from a study of early T cells in non-severe SARS-CoV-2 infection. Germline CDR1 reads LGHNA; CDR2 reads YNFKEQ. The CDR3 contains 15 residues. Deletions cut 6 bases from V and 5 bases from J, with 20 bases between. Via MiXCR, TCRdb re-called the 5' RACE reads, giving one row per CDR3 protein. The profile shows roughly 17,000 distinct CDR3 sequences, about 5.4% of them singletons. V usage is TRBV4-2 and J usage is TRBJ2-7; no firm D call. The sequencing here drew on whole blood, taken at baseline. This TCR came from an adult who was a healthcare worker with PCR-confirmed SARS-CoV-2 infection or an uninfected control (not recorded which). CDR3 region: CASSPAKGTQDEQYF. The CDR3, as DNA: TGTGCCAGCAGTCCGGCAAAGGGTACCCAGGACGAGCAGTACTTC.